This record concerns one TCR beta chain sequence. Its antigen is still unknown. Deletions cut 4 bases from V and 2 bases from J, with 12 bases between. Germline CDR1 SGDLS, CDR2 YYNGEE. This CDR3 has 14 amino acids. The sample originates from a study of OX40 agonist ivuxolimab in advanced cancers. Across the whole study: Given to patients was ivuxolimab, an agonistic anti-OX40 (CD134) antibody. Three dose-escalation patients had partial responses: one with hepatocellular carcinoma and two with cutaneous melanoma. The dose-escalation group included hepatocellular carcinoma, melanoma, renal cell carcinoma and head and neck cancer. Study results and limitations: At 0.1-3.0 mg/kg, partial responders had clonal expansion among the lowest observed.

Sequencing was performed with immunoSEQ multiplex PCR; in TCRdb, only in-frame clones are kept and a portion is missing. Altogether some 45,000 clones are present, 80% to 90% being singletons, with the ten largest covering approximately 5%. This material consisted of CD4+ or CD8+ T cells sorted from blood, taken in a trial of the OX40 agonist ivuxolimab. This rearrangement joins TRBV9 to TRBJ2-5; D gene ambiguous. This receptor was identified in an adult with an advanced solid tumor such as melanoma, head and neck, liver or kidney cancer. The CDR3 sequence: CASSPRNLQETQYF. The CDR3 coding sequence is TGTGCCAGCAGCCCCCGGAACCTACAAGAGACCCAGTACTTC.